The source of this T cell receptor beta chain is a study of T cells in Graves' hyperthyroidism and ophthalmopathy. Thyroid ultrasound, orbital computed tomography, clinical symptoms, and serum thyroxine and TRAb underpinned diagnoses. The sample, blood from the first hyperthyroidism diagnosis, precedes any ophthalmopathy symptoms. This clonotype was observed many times. Germline loops: CDR1 MNHEY, CDR2 SVGEGT. The CDR3 extends over 14 amino acids. V lost 6 bases and J lost 0, with 8 bases in between. The CDR3 regions of TCR beta were amplified from RNA transcripts. Primed by the HTBI set, a first-round RT-PCR was run on the TCR CDR3. TCRdb re-called the multiplex PCR reads with MiXCR, one entry per CDR3 protein. The sample has 250,000 to 300,000 distinct CDR3 sequences, 10% to 15% seen once.

The sample comprised blood. The chain has TRBV6-2 or TRBV6-3 and TRBJ2-2; D possibly uses TRBD1 or TRBD2 (5 bases each). This TCR came from a woman aged 25 to 45 with Graves' hyperthyroidism that later progressed to Graves' ophthalmopathy. The CDR3 loop reads CASRGRTNTGELFF. In nucleotides, the CDR3 is TGTGCCAGCAGGGGACGGACGAACACCGGGGAGCTGTTTTTT.